Listed below are T cell receptor beta chains from one sample, sequenced in a study of T-cell memory formation after mild COVID-19. TCRdb used MiXCR to reprocess the 5' RACE reads, holding one entry per CDR3 protein. Counted here are roughly 130,000 distinct CDR3 sequences, about 5.9% occurring once; the ten biggest clones make up 2% to 2.5%. The material sequenced was PBMCs or a T cell subset sorted from them (not recorded which). The receptors derive from an adult woman who had mild COVID-19 (a few samples of this study predate the infection). Cell type and time point are not known. Each CDR3 is given with its conserved first and last residue. D genes are given only for firm matches. Part of the rows lack a size; the others show once, few, many or a class for expanded clones.

J gene,V gene,clone size,D gene,CDR3 length,CDR3 DNA,CDR3 protein
TRBJ2-6,TRBV3-1,few,-,18,TGTGCCAGCAGCGACACCCGACGGCGGAGCTCTGGGGCCAACGTCCTGACTTTC,CASSDTRRRSSGANVLTF
TRBJ2-3,TRBV19,few,-,11,TGTGCCAGTAGTATTGGGGATACGCAGTATTTT,CASSIGDTQYF
TRBJ2-7,TRBV12-3/TRBV12-4,many,TRBD2,15,TGTGCCAGCAGCGGCGGGGGGCTAGAAGCCTACGAGCAGTACTTC,CASSGGGLEAYEQYF
TRBJ1-5,TRBV29-1,few,-,13,TGCAGCGCCCGGGGGTCGGGCAATCAGCCCCAGCATTTT,CSARGSGNQPQHF
TRBJ1-1,TRBV20-1,-,-,16,TGCAGTGCTAGAGGGGACGGTGGATTAATGAACACTGAAGCTTTCTTT,CSARGDGGLMNTEAFF
TRBJ1-1,TRBV25-1,many,-,14,TGTGCCAGCAGTGAGTGGCGGGACACCGCTGAAGCTTTCTTT,CASSEWRDTAEAFF
TRBJ2-3,TRBV20-1,-,TRBD2,14,TGCAGTGCTAGATGGGCGAGCGGGGAATATACGCAGTATTTT,CSARWASGEYTQYF
TRBJ1-1,TRBV7-8,many,-,12,TGTGCCAGCCTCCCGGCGGGGTCTGAAGCTTTCTTT,CASLPAGSEAFF
TRBJ2-2,TRBV12-3/TRBV12-4,many,-,15,TGTGCCAGCAGTTTAACTCAGGCGAACACCGGGGAGCTGTTTTTT,CASSLTQANTGELFF
TRBJ2-3,TRBV27,few,-,17,TGTGCCAGCAGTCCTAGAGGTTGGGGGGCGATTCGGGATACGCAGTATTTT,CASSPRGWGAIRDTQYF
TRBJ1-2,TRBV5-5,many,-,12,TGTGCCAGCAGCCATCTACAGGGCCCGCTCGCCTTC,CASSHLQGPLAF
TRBJ2-3,TRBV11-2,many,TRBD2,15,TGTGCCAGCAGCCCGCTAGCGGGGGGGGCAGATACGCAGTATTTT,CASSPLAGGADTQYF
TRBJ1-1,TRBV24-1,few,-,13,TGTGCCACCAGTGAACGTTTGGGCACTGAAGCTTTCTTT,CATSERLGTEAFF
TRBJ2-1,TRBV20-1,many,TRBD2,16,TGCAGTGCTAGGAAGACTAGCGGGAGACCATACAATGAGCAGTTCTTC,CSARKTSGRPYNEQFF
TRBJ2-4,TRBV20-1,few,-,14,TGCAGTGCACCGCTCCCCCCACAGGGAAACATTCAGTACTTC,CSAPLPPQGNIQYF
TRBJ1-6,TRBV5-1,many,-,18,TGCGCCAGCAGCTTTACTCAGACGGGGGGGTCTAATAATTCACCCCTCCACTTT,CASSFTQTGGSNNSPLHF
TRBJ2-2,TRBV5-1,few,-,14,TGCGCCAGCAGCATGGGACAATTAGCCGGGGAGCTGTTTTTT,CASSMGQLAGELFF
TRBJ1-2,TRBV3-1,-,TRBD1,15,TGTGCCAGCAGAGGAAACGGACAGGGTTCGGATGGCTACACCTTC,CASRGNGQGSDGYTF
TRBJ2-3,TRBV20-1,few,-,16,TGCAGTGCTAGAGATTCGGGCGGAGGGTTCCGAGATACGCAGTATTTT,CSARDSGGGFRDTQYF
TRBJ1-1,TRBV7-3,many,-,13,TGTGCCAGCAGCCAAGACCGGAACACTGAAGCTTTCTTT,CASSQDRNTEAFF
TRBJ1-5,TRBV2,-,-,15,TGTGCCAGTCGCGGGGCGGGATATAGCAATCAGCCCCAGCATTTT,CASRGAGYSNQPQHF
TRBJ1-5,TRBV3-1,-,TRBD1,15,TGTGCCAGCAGCTTAAGGACAGGGGGCAATCAGCCCCAGCATTTT,CASSLRTGGNQPQHF
TRBJ2-6,TRBV7-2,-,-,15,TGTGCCAGCAGCTACACTGGGGCTGGGGCCAACGTCCTGACTTTC,CASSYTGAGANVLTF
TRBJ1-5,TRBV3-1,-,-,13,TGTGCCAGCAGCCTAGGGACTTATCAGCCCCAGCATTTT,CASSLGTYQPQHF
TRBJ1-2,TRBV3-1,-,-,14,TGTGCCAGCAGCCACCTGACACGGACGGGTATCTACACCTTC,CASSHLTRTGIYTF
TRBJ2-1,TRBV5-5,many,-,18,TGTGCCAGCAGCTTGGCAGGGATCCGACTAGGTATTGGGAATGAGCAGTTCTTC,CASSLAGIRLGIGNEQFF
TRBJ2-4,TRBV20-1,-,TRBD2,17,TGCAGTGCTAGAGTACTAGCGGGTCTCGGAGCCAAAAACATTCAGTACTTC,CSARVLAGLGAKNIQYF
TRBJ2-7,TRBV6-6,-,TRBD1,12,TGTGCCAGCAGGCTGGACAGGGCCGAGCAGTACTTC,CASRLDRAEQYF
TRBJ1-3,TRBV9,-,-,15,TGTGCCAGCAGCGTAGCTTTAGGCTCTGGAAACACCATATATTTT,CASSVALGSGNTIYF
TRBJ1-2,TRBV4-1,-,-,16,TGCGCCAGCAGCCAAGAAGTGGGCAGGCTCAACTATGGCTACACCTTC,CASSQEVGRLNYGYTF
TRBJ2-7,TRBV27,few,-,12,TGTGCCAGCAGTTTATTCGGGCGAGAGCAGTACTTC,CASSLFGREQYF
TRBJ2-7,TRBV7-8,-,-,14,TGTGCCAGCAGAGACCAACAGGGCTCCTACGAGCAGTACTTC,CASRDQQGSYEQYF
TRBJ2-1,TRBV6-5,few,TRBD1,17,TGTGCCAGCAGTCCTTGGTTCGGACAGGGGTTTGGCTATGAGCAGTTCTTC,CASSPWFGQGFGYEQFF
TRBJ2-7,TRBV5-1,many,-,15,TGCGCCAGCAGCTTGGCTGGACAGCCCTCCTACGAGCAGTACTTC,CASSLAGQPSYEQYF
TRBJ1-1,TRBV5-4,-,TRBD1,17,TGTGCCAGCAGCCAGGACAGGGCTTATTCCTTGAACACTGAAGCTTTCTTT,CASSQDRAYSLNTEAFF
TRBJ2-7,TRBV6-7,-,-,17,TGTGCCAGTATGTGGGATCACGTACGGACCTGTGAAGACGAGCAGTACTTC,CASMWDHVRTCEDEQYF
TRBJ1-2,TRBV5-6,-,-,12,TGTGCCAGCAGCTTGGGATGGAGGGACTACACCTTC,CASSLGWRDYTF
TRBJ2-3,TRBV4-1,-,TRBD2,16,TGCGCCAGCAGCCAAGAGGTAGCGGGGGGGCAAGATACGCAGTATTTT,CASSQEVAGGQDTQYF
TRBJ2-5,TRBV30,many,-,13,TGTGCCTGGAGTCGTCGCAGCCAAGAGACCCAGTACTTC,CAWSRRSQETQYF
TRBJ2-6,TRBV20-1,few,-,15,TGCAGTGCTAGAGCCCGATCCTCTGGGGCCAACGTCCTGACTTTC,CSARARSSGANVLTF
TRBJ2-5,TRBV10-3,few,-,14,TGTGCCGTCGCCTCTCGGCTAGGCCAAGAGACCCAGTACTTC,CAVASRLGQETQYF
TRBJ2-7,TRBV7-9,many,-,12,TGTGCCAGCAGCTTAGCGGCGACAGAGCAGTACTTC,CASSLAATEQYF
TRBJ1-1,TRBV5-1,few,TRBD1,16,TGCGCCAGCAGCGCACGATACAGGGGGATCTACACTGAAGCTTTCTTT,CASSARYRGIYTEAFF
TRBJ2-1,TRBV5-1,many,-,17,TGCGCCAGCAGCTTAATCGGTGAGGTAGCGCGATACAATGAGCAGTTCTTC,CASSLIGEVARYNEQFF
TRBJ2-3,TRBV24-1,many,TRBD2,17,TGTGCCACCAGTGATGGCCGAGCGGGGGGAGCCACAGATACGCAGTATTTT,CATSDGRAGGATDTQYF
TRBJ2-2,TRBV9,many,-,18,TGTGCCAGCAGCGTCGGGTTCAGGACTGCCAAGGACACCGGGGAGCTGTTTTTT,CASSVGFRTAKDTGELFF
TRBJ1-1,TRBV3-1,few,-,12,TGTGCCAGCAGAACAGGGACCGCTGAAGCTTTCTTT,CASRTGTAEAFF
TRBJ2-5,TRBV6-2/TRBV6-3,many,TRBD2,17,TGTGCCAGCAGTATCTCAGGACTAGCGGTCACCCTCAGTGGCCAGTACTTC,CASSISGLAVTLSGQYF
TRBJ2-1,TRBV19,few,-,16,TGTGCCAGTAGTATGGTAGCGAGGGTACTAAACAATGAGCAGTTCTTC,CASSMVARVLNNEQFF
TRBJ2-1,TRBV12-3/TRBV12-4,few,TRBD2,15,TGTGCCAGCAGTCTAGCGGGAGGGCGATCCAATGAGCAGTTCTTC,CASSLAGGRSNEQFF
TRBJ1-1,TRBV18,many,TRBD1,15,TGTGCCAGCTCACCCGGACAGGAGAGGAACACTGAAGCTTTCTTT,CASSPGQERNTEAFF
TRBJ2-3,TRBV20-1,-,-,11,TGCAGTGCTCGTAACGCAGATACGCAGTATTTT,CSARNADTQYF
TRBJ1-4,TRBV5-1,-,-,14,TGCGCCAGCAGCTTGGAAGGGGCGAATGAAAAACTGTTTTTT,CASSLEGANEKLFF
TRBJ2-1,TRBV5-4,-,-,15,TGTGCCAGCACCAACCAGGGGGGGCTTACCAATGAGCAGTTCTTC,CASTNQGGLTNEQFF
TRBJ2-3,TRBV10-3,-,TRBD2,18,TGTGCCATCAGTGTAAGACTAGCGGGAGGCCCTAGCACAGATACGCAGTATTTT,CAISVRLAGGPSTDTQYF